The source of this T cell receptor beta chain is a study of T cells after yellow fever vaccination. From germline, CDR1 is MNHNS and CDR2 SASEGT. The V and J ends lost 4 bases and 0 bases respectively, with 9 bases between them. The CDR3 extends over 14 amino acids. Researchers made TCR cDNA using 5'RACE template switching, and this step added a universal primer site and UMIs. TCRdb analysed the 5' RACE reads with MiXCR anew, one entry per CDR3 protein. Of over 150,000 distinct CDR3 sequences in the sample, approximately 6.2% are singletons; the top ten hold less than 3%. The sample consisted of CD4+ T cells sorted from PBMCs, taken on the day of the first yellow fever vaccination. V and J are TRBV6-1 and TRBJ1-1, with D uncertain. The sequence was obtained from a man aged 18 to 29 who received the YFV17D yellow fever vaccine. The CDR3, as DNA: TGTGCCAGCAGTGCCTTAGGCATGAACACTGAAGCTTTCTTT. As protein: CASSALGMNTEAFF.